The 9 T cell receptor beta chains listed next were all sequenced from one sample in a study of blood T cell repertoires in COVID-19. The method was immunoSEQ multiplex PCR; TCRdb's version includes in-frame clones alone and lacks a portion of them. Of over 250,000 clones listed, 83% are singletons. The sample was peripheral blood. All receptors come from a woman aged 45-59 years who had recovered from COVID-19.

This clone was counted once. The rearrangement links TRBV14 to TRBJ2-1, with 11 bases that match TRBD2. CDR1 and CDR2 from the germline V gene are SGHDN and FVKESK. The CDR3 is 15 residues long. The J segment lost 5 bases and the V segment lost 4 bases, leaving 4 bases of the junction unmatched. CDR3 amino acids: CASSPIAGGDNEQFF. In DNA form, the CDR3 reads TGTGCCAGCAGCCCTATAGCGGGGGGGGACAATGAGCAGTTCTTC.

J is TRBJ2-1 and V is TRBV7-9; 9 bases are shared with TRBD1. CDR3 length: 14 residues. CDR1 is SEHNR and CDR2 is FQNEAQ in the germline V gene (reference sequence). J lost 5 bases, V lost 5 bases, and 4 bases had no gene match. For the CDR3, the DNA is TGTGCCAGCAGCCCCTGGACAGGGGACAATGAGCAGTTCTTC. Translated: CASSPWTGDNEQFF.

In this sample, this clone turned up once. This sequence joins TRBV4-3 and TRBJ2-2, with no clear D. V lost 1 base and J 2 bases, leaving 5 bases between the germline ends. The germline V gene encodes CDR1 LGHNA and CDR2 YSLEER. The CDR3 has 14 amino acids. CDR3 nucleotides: TGCGCCAGCAGCCAAGGGCCCAACACCGGGGAGCTGTTTTTT. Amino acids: CASSQGPNTGELFF.

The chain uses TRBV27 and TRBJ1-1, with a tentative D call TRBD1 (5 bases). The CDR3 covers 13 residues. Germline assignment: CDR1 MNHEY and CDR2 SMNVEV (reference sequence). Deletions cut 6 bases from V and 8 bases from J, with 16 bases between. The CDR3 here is CASSPLQGSEAFF. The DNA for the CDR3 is TGTGCCAGCAGCCCCCTCCAGGGAAGCGAAGCTTTCTTT.

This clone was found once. CDR3 in DNA: TGTGCCAGTAGGAGGACAGGGGTAAGGGATCAGCCCCAGCATTTT. Its translation is CASRRTGVRDQPQHF. V and J are TRBV19 and TRBJ1-5, with 9 nucleotides matching TRBD1. The length of the CDR3 is 15 residues. From germline, CDR1 is LNHDA and CDR2 SQIVND (reference sequence). After removal of 6 bases from V and 5 bases from J, the junction contained 8 bases not matched to a gene.

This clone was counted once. CDR3 amino acids: CASRGTADRQGYGYTF. The CDR3, as DNA: TGTGCCAGCAGGGGGACAGCCGACAGGCAAGGCTATGGCTACACCTTC. The chain combines TRBV27 with TRBJ1-2; TRBD1 matches 7 bases. V was clipped by 6 bases and J by 4 bases; unmatched bases: 14. This CDR3 spans 16 amino acids. Germline V gene sequence: CDR1 MNHEY, CDR2 SMNVEV (reference sequence).

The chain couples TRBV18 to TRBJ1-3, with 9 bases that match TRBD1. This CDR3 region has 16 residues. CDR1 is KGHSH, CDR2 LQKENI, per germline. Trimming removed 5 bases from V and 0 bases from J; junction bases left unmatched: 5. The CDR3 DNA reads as TGTGCCAGCTCAGTTGGACAGGGGCGCTCTGGAAACACCATATATTTT. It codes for CASSVGQGRSGNTIYF.

CDR3 in DNA: TGTGCCAGCAGTTATGTTAGCGGGAGGGCCCCTTACAATGAGCAGTTCTTC. It translates to CASSYVSGRAPYNEQFF. This chain uses TRBV6-2 or TRBV6-3 with TRBJ2-1; 11 bases map to TRBD2. This CDR3 is built from 17 residues. The germline V gene has CDR1 MNHEY and CDR2 SVGEGT. V gave up 3 bases and J gave up 4 bases; unmatched junction bases: 8.

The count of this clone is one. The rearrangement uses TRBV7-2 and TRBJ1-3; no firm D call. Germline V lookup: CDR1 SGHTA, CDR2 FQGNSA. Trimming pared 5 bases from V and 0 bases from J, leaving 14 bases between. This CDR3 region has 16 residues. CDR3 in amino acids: CASSITRSSSGNTIYF. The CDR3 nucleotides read TGTGCCAGCAGCATTACCAGGTCGAGCTCTGGAAACACCATATATTTT.